Below, one T cell receptor beta chain is given with its context. The target antigen is unknown. This specimen comes from a study of shared clonotypes between healthy human individuals. Study-wide background: Every donor yielded three CD4 naive, three CD4 memory, two CD8 naive and one CD8 memory plate.

Broader study findings: Investigators expected sequencing depth to affect clonotype sharing among donors.

Trimming took off 1 base at V and 2 bases at J, with 9 bases between the two ends. This CDR3 region has 14 residues. Germline values: CDR1 SNHLY, CDR2 FYNNEI. The repertoire was sequenced with immunoSEQ multiplex PCR; TCRdb's copy has only in-frame clones and lacks some. In the table there are millions of clones, less than 95% of which are singletons. Naive-designated CD8 cells lacked CD45RO, were positively enriched for CCR7, and omitted terminally differentiated effector memory CD45RA+ cells. The chain is built from TRBV2 and TRBJ2-7; D ambiguous. Input material: naive CD8+ T cells sorted from blood. This clonotype was obtained from a man between 18 and 29 years old in good health. The CDR3 DNA reads TGTGCCAGCAGTGAAGACAGTGTGACCTACGAGCAGTACTTC. This codes for CASSEDSVTYEQYF.